A single sample gave rise to the 26 T cell receptor beta chains below, sequenced in a study of blood T cell repertoires in COVID-19. TCRdb keeps only in-frame clones here, not all; method: immunoSEQ multiplex PCR. The repertoire includes 100,000 or so clones, roughly 89% of them detected once, and 1.5% to 2.5% sits in the top ten. Sequencing was carried out using peripheral blood. Receptor source: a woman aged 45-65 years with COVID-19, enrolled during active disease.

The CDR3 reads CASSPDSFTDTQYF. The DNA for the CDR3 is TGTGCCAGCAGTCCGGACAGCTTCACAGATACGCAGTATTTT. The chain joins TRBV27 to TRBJ2-3, with a tentative D call TRBD1 (6 bases). The length of the CDR3 is 14 residues. Germline CDR1 MNHEY, CDR2 SMNVEV (reference sequence). V lost 5 bases to trimming and J lost 2 bases, with 11 bases between them.

The chain has TRBV5-6 and TRBJ2-3; no definite D call. CDR3 length: 11 amino acids. The germline V and J ends were trimmed by 6 bases and 7 bases, with 9 bases remaining between them. Germline V gene data show CDR1 as SGHDT and CDR2 as YYEEEE. CDR3 sequence reads: CASTSRNTQYF. CDR3 nucleotide sequence: TGTGCCAGCACCTCTAGGAATACGCAGTATTTT.

This chain joins TRBV12-3 or TRBV12-4 and TRBJ1-3, with D maybe TRBD1 (5 bases). CDR3 length: 12 residues. The V and J ends lost 5 bases and 8 bases respectively, with 10 bases between them. The CDR3 reads CASSKRGDTIYF. CDR3 coding DNA: TGTGCCAGCAGTAAAAGGGGCGACACCATATATTTT.

This clone was found a few times. This chain uses TRBV6-1 with TRBJ2-5; D possibly corresponds to TRBD2 (6 bases). V lost 2 bases and J lost 4, with 11 bases in between. The CDR3 is 14 residues long. Germline CDR1 MNHNS, CDR2 SASEGT. In DNA form, the CDR3 reads TGTGCCAGCAGTGAATCTATGGGACTAGAGACCCAGTACTTC. Amino acids: CASSESMGLETQYF.

The V call is TRBV18, the J call TRBJ1-1, with no clear D. The CDR3 length is 15 residues. Germline CDR1 is KGHSH and CDR2 is LQKENI. V lost 1 base, J lost 4 bases, and 13 bases lay in between. DNA for the CDR3: TGTGCCAGCTCACCACGGTCGGGGAGAATCACTGAAGCTTTCTTT. Protein sequence: CASSPRSGRITEAFF.

J is TRBJ1-1 and V is TRBV24-1; D remains ambiguous. CDR1 and CDR2 from the germline V gene are KGHDR and SFDVKD. Trimming cost V 1 base and J 7 bases, with 6 bases left between them. The length of the CDR3 is 12 residues. CDR3 amino acids: CATSDFAGEAFF. CDR3 bases: TGTGCCACCAGTGATTTTGCCGGTGAAGCTTTCTTT.

The J gene is TRBJ2-5, the V gene TRBV30; TRBD2 matches at 10 bases. CDR3 length: 19 residues. Germline CDR1 GTSNPN, CDR2 SVGIG (reference sequence). V shed 0 bases and J 1 base; nucleotides not matched to a gene: 14. The CDR3 sequence is CAWSVLGPSGGAVQETQYF. Written as DNA, the CDR3 is TGTGCCTGGAGTGTACTAGGGCCTAGCGGGGGTGCAGTCCAAGAGACCCAGTACTTC. Filled out from reference TRBV30 and TRBJ2-5, the complete variable domain reads SQTIHQWPATLVQPVGSPLSLECTVEGTSNPNLYWYRQAAGRGLQLLFYSVGIGQISSEVPQNLSASRPQDRQFILSSKKLLLSDSGFYLCAWSVLGPSGGAVQETQYFGPGTRLLVL.

The chain has TRBV6-6 and TRBJ1-2, with D perhaps matching TRBD1 (6 bases). Germline CDR1 and CDR2: MNHNY and SVGAGI (reference sequence). V lost 4 bases and J 8 bases, leaving 20 bases between the germline ends. The CDR3 has 15 residues. CDR3: CASSSYRVPKAGYTF. The CDR3 DNA reads TGTGCCAGCAGTTCGTACAGGGTTCCCAAAGCAGGCTACACCTTC.

The J gene is TRBJ1-4, the V gene TRBV5-1; 8 bases align to TRBD1. The CDR3 is 15 amino acids. The trim removed 0 bases at V and 7 bases at J, leaving 5 bases unmatched. Germline loops: CDR1 SGHRS, CDR2 YFSETQ. CDR3 nucleotide sequence: TGCGCCAGCAGCTTGGCAGGGGGCACGAGTGAAAAACTGTTTTTT. This encodes CASSLAGGTSEKLFF.

This clone was recorded only once. J is TRBJ2-7 and V is TRBV7-9; D possibly corresponds to TRBD1 (5 bases). Germline V gene sequence: CDR1 SEHNR, CDR2 FQNEAQ (reference sequence). Trimming removed 7 bases from V and 4 bases from J, with 20 bases in between. The CDR3 length is 15 residues. CDR3 coding DNA: TGTGCCAGCAAACTTTCCACAGGTAGGGCTTACGAGCAGTACGTC. It translates to CASKLSTGRAYEQYV.

The J gene is TRBJ2-2, the V gene TRBV11-2; a weak D match, TRBD2 (5 bases). Trimming removed 3 bases at V and 10 bases at J, with 12 bases between. The CDR3 contains 13 residues. Germline lookup yields CDR1 SGHAT and CDR2 FQNNGV. The CDR3 DNA reads as TGTGCCAGCAGCTTTTCGCGGGCGGAGGAGCTGTTTTTT. This gives the protein CASSFSRAEELFF.

This chain links TRBV5-4 with TRBJ2-1; TRBD1 aligns across 11 bases. The CDR3 extends over 16 amino acids. Looked up from germline, CDR1 is SGHNT and CDR2 is YYREEE (reference sequence). Unmatched junction bases numbered 17, after V lost 10 bases and J lost 8 bases. Written as DNA, the CDR3 is TGTGCCGTAACCGGGACAGGGGGTAAGGCATTAGATGAGCAGTTCTTC. Amino acids: CAVTGTGGKALDEQFF.

The gene calls are TRBV6-2 or TRBV6-3 and TRBJ1-2; D call uncertain. V was clipped by 0 bases and J by 3 bases, with 11 bases between them. Germline V lookup: CDR1 MNHEY, CDR2 SVGEGT. The CDR3 sequence is 15 residues long. The CDR3 bases are TGTGCCAGCAGTTACTCGTCAGTAGAGGACTATGGCTACACCTTC. It encodes CASSYSSVEDYGYTF.

The chain employs TRBV24-1 and TRBJ2-3; TRBD2 might be the D (6 bases). The ends were cut back, 10 bases at V and 2 bases at J, with 12 bases in the middle. The CDR3 is 13 residues long. Germline CDR1 KGHDR, CDR2 SFDVKD. CDR3 in DNA: TGTGCCACTTCCGGGAGCCCCACAGATACGCAGTATTTT. Its translation is CATSGSPTDTQYF.

Here the CDR3 reads CASSIGPGGTEAFF. CDR3 nucleotide sequence: TGTGCCAGTAGTATAGGGCCAGGGGGCACTGAAGCTTTCTTT. This chain connects TRBV19 to TRBJ1-1, with 7 positions matching TRBD1. CDR1 is LNHDA, CDR2 SQIVND, per germline (reference sequence). The CDR3 has 14 residues. V shed 1 base, J shed 4 bases, and the junction held 3 bases outside the gene matches.

The gene calls are TRBV12-5 and TRBJ1-4, with a tentative D call TRBD1 (6 bases). CDR1 and CDR2 from the germline V gene are LGHNT and FRNRAP. The length of the CDR3 is 18 residues. The V gene lost 0 bases and the J gene lost 8 bases, with 22 bases spanning the gap. CDR3 protein: CASGLVLGGGQGNEKLFF. The DNA of the CDR3 is TGTGCTAGTGGTTTGGTACTTGGGGGAGGGCAGGGGAACGAAAAACTGTTTTTT.

DNA for the CDR3: TGTGCCAGCAGCCAATCGGGGACACTCAATCAGCCCCAGCATTTT. This encodes CASSQSGTLNQPQHF. V gene TRBV16 combines with J gene TRBJ1-5, with a tentative D call TRBD1 (6 bases). V was trimmed by 0 bases and J by 3 bases, leaving 9 bases between them. The V gene's germline CDR1 is KGHSY and CDR2 FQNENV. The CDR3 is made up of 15 amino acids.

V is TRBV20-1 and J is TRBJ1-5, with D unresolved. V lost 3 bases and J 0 bases, leaving 6 bases between the germline ends. This CDR3 region has 13 residues. Germline CDR1 and CDR2: DFQATT and SNEGSKA (reference sequence). CDR3 protein: CSASRVSNQPQHF. CDR3 bases: TGCAGTGCTAGTCGGGTTAGCAATCAGCCCCAGCATTTT.

The V call is TRBV27, the J call TRBJ1-1; a possible D gene is TRBD1 (5 bases). Per germline, CDR1 MNHEY and CDR2 SMNVEV (reference sequence). The length of the CDR3 is 14 residues. V was pared by 3 bases and J by 5 bases, with 13 bases between. The CDR3 coding sequence is TGTGCCAGCAGTTTCAACTTCCGGGGGACTGAAGCTTTCTTT. Amino acid sequence: CASSFNFRGTEAFF.

V is TRBV6-5 and J is TRBJ2-7, with a tentative D call TRBD2 (5 bases). CDR3 length: 13 residues. Germline assignment: CDR1 MNHEY and CDR2 SVGAGI. Trimming stripped 9 bases from V and 0 bases from J, with 12 bases between. CDR3 nucleotides: TGTGCCAGTTCGCTGACTATCTCCTACGAGCAGTACTTC. Encoded protein: CASSLTISYEQYF.

V usage is TRBV2 and J usage is TRBJ2-1; TRBD1 matches 10 bases. Germline CDR1 reads SNHLY; CDR2 reads FYNNEI. The CDR3 has 15 amino acids. Trimming at V came to 8 bases and at J to 1 base, leaving 5 bases not matched to a gene. In nucleotides, the CDR3 is TGTGCCAGCCCGGGGACAGGGGTTTCCTACAATGAGCAGTTCTTC. Translating gives CASPGTGVSYNEQFF.

V and J are TRBV7-3 and TRBJ1-2; 11 positions match TRBD1. V dropped 5 bases and J dropped 4; count of bases not matched to a gene: 3. CDR1 is SGHTA, CDR2 FQGTGA, per germline. This CDR3 region has 14 residues. CDR3 nucleotide sequence: TGTGCCAGCAGCAGGACAGGGGGCGTCTATGGCTACACCTTC. It yields the protein CASSRTGGVYGYTF.

The V gene is TRBV27, the J gene TRBJ2-7; 7 positions match TRBD1. The length of the CDR3 is 14 residues. V gave up 5 bases and J gave up 3 bases; unmatched junction bases: 7. CDR1 MNHEY and CDR2 SMNVEV come from the germline V gene (reference sequence). DNA for the CDR3: TGTGCCAGCAGTCCCACAGGGGAGTTCTACGAGCAGTACTTC. It specifies CASSPTGEFYEQYF.

The V call is TRBV12-5, the J call TRBJ1-1; no clear D gene. Germline V gene sequence: CDR1 LGHNT, CDR2 FRNRAP. The CDR3 is made up of 11 amino acids. The V end was cut by 3 bases, the J end by 8 bases, with 7 bases between. CDR3 sequence: CASGFRGEAFF. In nucleotides, the CDR3 is TGTGCTAGTGGTTTTAGAGGGGAAGCTTTCTTT.

The chain carries TRBV27 and TRBJ1-6; D is perhaps TRBD1 (6 bases). Germline V lookup: CDR1 MNHEY, CDR2 SMNVEV (reference sequence). CDR3 length: 16 amino acids. Trimming took 7 bases from V and 4 from J, leaving 17 bases between them. The CDR3 loop reads CASTLRGSLYNSPLHF. DNA for the CDR3: TGTGCCAGCACTCTCAGGGGATCCCTATATAATTCACCCCTCCACTTT.

The V call is TRBV11-1, the J call TRBJ2-1; D unresolved. Looked up from germline, CDR1 is SGHAT and CDR2 is FQDESV (reference sequence). The CDR3 covers 12 residues. The germline V and J ends were trimmed by 2 bases and 5 bases, with 4 bases remaining between them. Here the CDR3 reads CASSLHDNEQFF. In nucleotides, the CDR3 is TGTGCCAGCAGCTTACATGACAATGAGCAGTTCTTC.